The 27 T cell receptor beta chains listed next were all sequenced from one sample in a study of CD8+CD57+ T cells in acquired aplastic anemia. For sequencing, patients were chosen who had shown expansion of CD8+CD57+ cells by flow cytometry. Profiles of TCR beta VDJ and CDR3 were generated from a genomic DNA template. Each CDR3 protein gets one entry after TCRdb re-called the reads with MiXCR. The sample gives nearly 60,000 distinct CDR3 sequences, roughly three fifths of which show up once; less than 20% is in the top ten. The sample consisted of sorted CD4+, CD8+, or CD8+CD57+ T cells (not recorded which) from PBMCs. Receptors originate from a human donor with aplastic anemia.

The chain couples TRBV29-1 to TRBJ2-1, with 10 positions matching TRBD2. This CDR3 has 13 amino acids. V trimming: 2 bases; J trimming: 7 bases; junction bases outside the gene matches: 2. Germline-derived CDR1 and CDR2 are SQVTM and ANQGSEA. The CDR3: CSVETSGDNEQFF. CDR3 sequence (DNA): TGCAGCGTTGAAACTAGCGGGGATAATGAGCAGTTCTTC.

This chain's CDR3 is CASSGGGYYEQYF. CDR3 coding DNA: TGTGCCAGCAGCGGGGGGGGCTACTACGAGCAGTACTTC. The V and J genes are TRBV7-2 and TRBJ2-7; TRBD2 might be the D (7 bases). V was trimmed by 5 bases and J by 3 bases, leaving 11 bases between them. CDR3 length: 13 residues. Germline V gene lookup returns CDR1 SGHTA and CDR2 FQGNSA.

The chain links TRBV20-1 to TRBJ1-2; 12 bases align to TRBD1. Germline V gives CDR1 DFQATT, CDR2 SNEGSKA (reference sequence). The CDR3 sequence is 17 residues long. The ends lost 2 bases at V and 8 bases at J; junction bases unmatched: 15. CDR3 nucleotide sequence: TGCAGTGCTAGAAGCAGGGACAGGGGGCCCCTGGGAGCAGGCTACACCTTC. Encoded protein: CSARSRDRGPLGAGYTF.

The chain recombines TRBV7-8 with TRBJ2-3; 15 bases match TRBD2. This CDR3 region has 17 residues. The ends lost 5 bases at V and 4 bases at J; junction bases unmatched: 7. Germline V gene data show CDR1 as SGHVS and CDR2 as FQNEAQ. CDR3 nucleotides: TGTGCCAGCAGCCGGACTAGCGGGAGGGCCGGGGCAGATACGCAGTATTTT. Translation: CASSRTSGRAGADTQYF.

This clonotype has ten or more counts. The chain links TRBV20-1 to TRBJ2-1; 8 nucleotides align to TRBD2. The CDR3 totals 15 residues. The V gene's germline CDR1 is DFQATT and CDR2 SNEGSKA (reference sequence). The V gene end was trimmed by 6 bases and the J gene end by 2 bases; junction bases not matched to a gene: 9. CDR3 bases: TGCAGTGCCCCTTCCGCGGGGGGCGCCTACAATGAGCAGTTCTTC. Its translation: CSAPSAGGAYNEQFF.

The CDR3 protein is CASSLSGLGTDTQYF. In nucleotides, the CDR3 is TGTGCCAGCAGCTTATCGGGGCTGGGGACAGATACGCAGTATTTT. The chain joins TRBV7-2 to TRBJ2-3; D could derive from TRBD1 or TRBD2 (5 bases each). Germline CDR1 is SGHTA and CDR2 is FQGNSA. The CDR3 covers 15 residues. Between the trimmed V and J ends, which lost 2 bases and 3 bases, there was a span of 12 bases. Supplemented by reference TRBV7-2 and TRBJ2-3, the full variable domain reads GAGVSQSPSNKVTEKGKDVELRCDPISGHTALYWYRQSLGQGLEFLIYFQGNSAPDKSGLPSDRFSAERTGGSVSTLTIQRTQQEDSAVYLCASSLSGLGTDTQYFGPGTRLTVL.

The CDR3 is CASSQGLPGLSRQYF. In DNA, the CDR3 is TGTGCCAGCAGTCAGGGGCTCCCCGGTTTATCTCGGCAGTACTTC. This rearrangement joins TRBV2 to TRBJ2-7, with D perhaps TRBD1 (6 bases). This CDR3 has 15 amino acids. Trimming removed 5 bases at V and 9 bases at J, with 23 bases between. Germline V gene data show CDR1 as SNHLY and CDR2 as FYNNEI.

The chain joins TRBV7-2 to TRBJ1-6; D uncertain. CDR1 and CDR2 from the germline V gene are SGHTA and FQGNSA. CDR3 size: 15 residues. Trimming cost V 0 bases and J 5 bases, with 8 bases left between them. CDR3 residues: CASSLAARNNSPLHF. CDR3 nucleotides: TGTGCCAGCAGCTTAGCGGCACGTAATAATTCACCCCTCCACTTT.

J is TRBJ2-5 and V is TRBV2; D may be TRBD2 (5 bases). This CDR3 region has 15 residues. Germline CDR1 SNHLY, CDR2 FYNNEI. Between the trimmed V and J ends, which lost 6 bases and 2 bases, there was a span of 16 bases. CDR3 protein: CASREGGVIQETQYF. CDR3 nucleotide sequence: TGTGCCAGCAGAGAGGGTGGGGTGATACAAGAGACCCAGTACTTC.

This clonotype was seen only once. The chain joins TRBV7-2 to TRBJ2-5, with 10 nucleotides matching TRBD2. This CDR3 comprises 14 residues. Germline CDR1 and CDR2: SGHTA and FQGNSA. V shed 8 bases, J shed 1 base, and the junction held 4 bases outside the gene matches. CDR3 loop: CASVAGGLQETQYF. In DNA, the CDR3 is TGTGCCAGCGTAGCGGGGGGACTCCAAGAGACCCAGTACTTC.

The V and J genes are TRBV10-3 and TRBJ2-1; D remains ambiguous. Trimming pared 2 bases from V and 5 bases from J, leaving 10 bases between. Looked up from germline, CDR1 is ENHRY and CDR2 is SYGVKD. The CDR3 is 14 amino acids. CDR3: CAISEVRRNNEQFF. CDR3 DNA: TGTGCCATCAGTGAGGTAAGACGGAACAATGAGCAGTTCTTC.

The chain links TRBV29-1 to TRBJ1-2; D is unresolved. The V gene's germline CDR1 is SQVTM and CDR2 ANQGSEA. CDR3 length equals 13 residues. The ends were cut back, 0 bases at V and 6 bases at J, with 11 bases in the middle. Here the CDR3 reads CSVEDQQANGYTF. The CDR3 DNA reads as TGCAGCGTTGAAGATCAACAAGCAAATGGCTACACCTTC. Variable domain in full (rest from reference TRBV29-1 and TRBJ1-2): SAVISQKPSRDICQRGTSLTIQCQVDSQVTMMFWYRQQPGQSLTLIATANQGSEATYESGFVIDKFPISRPNLTFSTLTVSNMSPEDSSIYLCSVEDQQANGYTFGSGTRLTVV.

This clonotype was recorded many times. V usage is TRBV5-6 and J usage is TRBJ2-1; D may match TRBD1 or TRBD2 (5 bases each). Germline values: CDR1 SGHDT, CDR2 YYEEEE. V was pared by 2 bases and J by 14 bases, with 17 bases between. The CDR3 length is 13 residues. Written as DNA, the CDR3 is TGTGCCAGCAGCTTAGGGACCCAACTCGGGGAGTTCTTC. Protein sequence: CASSLGTQLGEFF.

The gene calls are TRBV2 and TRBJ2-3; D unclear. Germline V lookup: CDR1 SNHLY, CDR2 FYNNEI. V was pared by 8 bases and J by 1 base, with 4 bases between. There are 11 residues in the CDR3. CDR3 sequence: CASYGTDTQYF. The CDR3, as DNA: TGTGCCAGCTATGGCACAGATACGCAGTATTTT.

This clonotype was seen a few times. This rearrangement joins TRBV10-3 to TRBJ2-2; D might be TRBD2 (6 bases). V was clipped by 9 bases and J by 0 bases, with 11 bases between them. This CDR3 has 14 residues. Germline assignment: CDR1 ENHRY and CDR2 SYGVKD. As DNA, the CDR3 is TGTGCCATTGGGACTTCCGCGAACACCGGGGAGCTGTTTTTT. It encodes CAIGTSANTGELFF.

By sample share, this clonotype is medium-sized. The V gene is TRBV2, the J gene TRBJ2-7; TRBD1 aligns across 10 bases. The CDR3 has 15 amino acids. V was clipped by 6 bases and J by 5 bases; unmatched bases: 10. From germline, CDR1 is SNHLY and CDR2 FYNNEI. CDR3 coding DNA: TGTGCCAGCAGGTTGACGACAGGGGGCGCGGACGAGCAGTACTTC. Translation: CASRLTTGGADEQYF.

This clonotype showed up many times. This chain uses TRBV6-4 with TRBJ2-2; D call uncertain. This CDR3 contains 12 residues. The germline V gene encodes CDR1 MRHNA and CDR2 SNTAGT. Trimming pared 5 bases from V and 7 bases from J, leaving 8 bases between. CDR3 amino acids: CASSTDHGELFF. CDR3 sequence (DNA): TGTGCCAGCAGTACTGACCACGGGGAGCTGTTTTTT.

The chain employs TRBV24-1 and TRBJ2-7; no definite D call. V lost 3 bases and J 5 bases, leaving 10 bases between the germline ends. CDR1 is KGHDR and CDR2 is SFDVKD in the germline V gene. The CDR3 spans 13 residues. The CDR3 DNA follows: TGTGCCACCAGTGATGGAACTACCGACGAGCAGTACTTC. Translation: CATSDGTTDEQYF.

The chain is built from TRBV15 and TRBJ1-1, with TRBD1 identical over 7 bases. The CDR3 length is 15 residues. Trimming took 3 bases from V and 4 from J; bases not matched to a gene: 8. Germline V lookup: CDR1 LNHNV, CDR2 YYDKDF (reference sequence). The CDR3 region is CATSSLTGQGTEAFF. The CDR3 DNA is TGTGCCACCAGCAGCTTGACAGGGCAGGGCACTGAAGCTTTCTTT.

The CDR3 region has the DNA TGTGCCAGCAGTGAACCGACGGGGGGAGCGTCACCCCTCCACTTT. As protein: CASSEPTGGASPLHF. The chain carries TRBV25-1 and TRBJ1-6; the D gene is possibly TRBD1 (5 bases). The V end lost 2 bases, the J end lost 10 bases, and 15 bases lay between the germline ends. The CDR3 spans 15 residues. The V gene's germline CDR1 is MGHDK and CDR2 SYGVNS.

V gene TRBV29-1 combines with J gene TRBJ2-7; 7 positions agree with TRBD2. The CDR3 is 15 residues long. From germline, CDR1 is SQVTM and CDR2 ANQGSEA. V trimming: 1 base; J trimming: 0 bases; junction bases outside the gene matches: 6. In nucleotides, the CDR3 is TGCAGCGTTGAAGGGGGGGGACCGAACTCCTACGAGCAGTACTTC. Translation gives CSVEGGGPNSYEQYF.

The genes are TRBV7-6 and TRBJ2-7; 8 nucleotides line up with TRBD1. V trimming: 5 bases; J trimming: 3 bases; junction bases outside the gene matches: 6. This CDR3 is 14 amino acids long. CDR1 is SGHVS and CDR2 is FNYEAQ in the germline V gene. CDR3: CASSLGQGVYEQYF. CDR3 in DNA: TGTGCCAGCAGCCTCGGACAGGGCGTCTACGAGCAGTACTTC.

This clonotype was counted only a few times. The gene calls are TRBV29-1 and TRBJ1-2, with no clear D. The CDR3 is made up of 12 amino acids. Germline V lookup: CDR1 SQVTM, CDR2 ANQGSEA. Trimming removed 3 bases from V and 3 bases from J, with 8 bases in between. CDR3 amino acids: CSVEGNYYGYTF. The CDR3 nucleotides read TGCAGCGTTGAGGGCAATTACTATGGCTACACCTTC. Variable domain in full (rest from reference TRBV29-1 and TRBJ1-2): SAVISQKPSRDICQRGTSLTIQCQVDSQVTMMFWYRQQPGQSLTLIATANQGSEATYESGFVIDKFPISRPNLTFSTLTVSNMSPEDSSIYLCSVEGNYYGYTFGSGTRLTVV.

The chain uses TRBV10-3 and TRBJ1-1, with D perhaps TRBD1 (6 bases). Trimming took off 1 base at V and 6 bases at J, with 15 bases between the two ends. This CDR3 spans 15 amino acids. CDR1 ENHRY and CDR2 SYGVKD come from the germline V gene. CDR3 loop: CAISEYREVLAEAFF. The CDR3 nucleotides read TGTGCCATCAGTGAGTACAGGGAGGTGCTGGCTGAAGCTTTCTTT.

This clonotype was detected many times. The CDR3 sequence is CSARAGGGIYGYTF. CDR3 sequence (DNA): TGCAGTGCCAGGGCGGGGGGTGGCATATATGGCTACACCTTC. The V and J genes are TRBV20-1 and TRBJ1-2; D is perhaps TRBD1 (5 bases). Germline lookup yields CDR1 DFQATT and CDR2 SNEGSKA (reference sequence). This CDR3 has 14 residues. V lost 6 bases, J lost 5 bases, and 19 bases lay in between.

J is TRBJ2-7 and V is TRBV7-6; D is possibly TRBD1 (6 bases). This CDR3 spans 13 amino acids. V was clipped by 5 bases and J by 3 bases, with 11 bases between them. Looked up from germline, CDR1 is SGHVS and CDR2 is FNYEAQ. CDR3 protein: CASSVLQGYEQYF. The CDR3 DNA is TGTGCCAGCAGCGTACTACAGGGCTACGAGCAGTACTTC. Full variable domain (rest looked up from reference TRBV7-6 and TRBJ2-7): GAGVSQSPRYKVTKRGQDVALRCDPISGHVSLYWYRQALGQGPEFLTYFNYEAQQDKSGLPNDRFSAERPEGSISTLTIQRTEQRDSAMYRCASSVLQGYEQYFGPGTRLTVT.

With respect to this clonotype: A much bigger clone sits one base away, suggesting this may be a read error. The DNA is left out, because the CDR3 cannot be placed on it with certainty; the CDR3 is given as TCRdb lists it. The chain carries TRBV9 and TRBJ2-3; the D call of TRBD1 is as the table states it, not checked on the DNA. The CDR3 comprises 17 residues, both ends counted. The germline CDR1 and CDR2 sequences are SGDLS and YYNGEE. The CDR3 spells CASSVAPGTGVSDTRYF.